This TCR beta chain was observed in a study of beta chain features in type 1 diabetes. Study overall: Researchers looked at around 100 million sorted cells across all samples.

On this clone itself: The target antigen is unknown.

V was trimmed by 1 base and J by 7 bases, leaving 6 bases between them. This CDR3 is built from 12 residues. Germline V gives CDR1 SEHNR, CDR2 FQNEAQ (reference sequence). Findings and caveats of the study: It was not settled here whether HLA type affects TCRB rearrangement. All four CD4+ subsets of Type 1 diabetes patients contained TCRB CDR3s that were moderately but significantly shorter.

The investigators reverse transcribed all of the isolated RNA, so they sequenced expressed TCRB transcripts. Clones were read by immunoSEQ multiplex PCR, and TCRdb kept only the in-frame ones, dropping some. The sample shows hundreds of thousands of clones, roughly a sixth of them seen only once. Sequenced material: naive CD4+ T cells from blood. The J gene is TRBJ2-3, the V gene TRBV7-9; unclear D gene. The clonotype comes from a woman aged 18-29 years in good health. CDR3 DNA sequence: TGTGCCAGCAGCTTAGACAGTTATACGCAGTATTTT. It codes for CASSLDSYTQYF. The variable domain in full, completed from reference TRBV7-9 and TRBJ2-3, reads DTGVSQNPRHKITKRGQNVTFRCDPISEHNRLYWYRQTLGQGPEFLTYFQNEAQLEKSRLLSDRFSAERPKGSFSTLEIQRTEQGDSAMYLCASSLDSYTQYFGPGTRLTVL.